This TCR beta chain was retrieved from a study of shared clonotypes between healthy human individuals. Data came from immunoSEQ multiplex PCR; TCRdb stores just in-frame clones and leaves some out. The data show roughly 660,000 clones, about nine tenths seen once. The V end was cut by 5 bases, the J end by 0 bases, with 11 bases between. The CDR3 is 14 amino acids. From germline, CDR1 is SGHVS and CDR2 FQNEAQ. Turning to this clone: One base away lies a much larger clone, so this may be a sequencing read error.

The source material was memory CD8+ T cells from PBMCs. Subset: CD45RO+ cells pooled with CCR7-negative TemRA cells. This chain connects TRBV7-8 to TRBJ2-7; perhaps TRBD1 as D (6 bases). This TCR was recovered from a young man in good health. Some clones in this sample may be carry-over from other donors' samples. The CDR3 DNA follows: TGTGCCAGCAGCGCCCGGGACAACTCCTACGAGCAGTACTTC. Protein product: CASSARDNSYEQYF.